At least ten counts were recorded for the clone carrying this TCR beta chain. Its specificity is not known. The sample originates from a study of CD8 T cells in ankylosing spondylitis. Study-wide results and limits: Ankylosing spondylitis blood seemed to carry a telltale TCR beta motif made of under ten highly homologous variants.

MiXCR was run by TCRdb on the 5' RACE reads, yielding one entry per CDR3 protein. The sample records about 330,000 distinct CDR3 sequences, 6.5% to 10% being singletons. The germline V gene encodes CDR1 SGHDT and CDR2 YYEEEE. V lost 4 bases to trimming and J lost 2 bases; unmatched junction nucleotides: 10. This CDR3 comprises 16 residues. The specimen sequenced was blood, either unsorted or a sorted T cell fraction (not recorded which). The chain joins TRBV5-6 to TRBJ2-3, with 7 nucleotides matching TRBD1. This TCR derives from a male donor with ankylosing spondylitis. This CDR3 is CASSPFGGQTTDTQYF. In nucleotides, the CDR3 is TGTGCCAGCAGCCCGTTTGGGGGACAGACCACAGATACGCAGTATTTT.